Each of the 11 T cell receptor beta chains below was sequenced from the same sample in a study of T cell clonality in common variable immunodeficiency (dated by TCRdb to the mid-2010s). No antigen has been identified for these receptors. Findings and caveats that apply to the study as a whole: Fewer deletions and N-nucleotide insertions were reportedly observed in CVID TCRbeta sequences, and highly modified clones with 13 or more V deletions were reportedly absent from CVID TCRbeta sequences.

Libraries were made using the immunoSEQ multiplex PCR assay. The table comes from immuneACCESS by way of TCRdb, which keeps in-frame sequences with V and J called. Part of the clones is missing from these tables; in studies checked, under half for an unresolved V gene and the rest for unknown reasons. The data for this sample show over 30,000 clones, each detected more than once. The ten largest clonotypes hold around 28% of the sample. Sequencing was performed on peripheral blood mononuclear cells. The receptors derive from a human donor with common variable immunodeficiency.

This clone showed up just a few times. The read finishes 3 residues shy of the CDR3 end, and the germline J gene is used to complete it. The chain uses TRBV5-1 and TRBJ2-7, with D tentatively TRBD2 (6 bases). This CDR3 is 14 amino acids long. The V end was cut by 5 bases, the J end by 2 bases, with 14 bases between. Germline V gene lookup returns CDR1 SGHRS and CDR2 YFSETQ. The CDR3 reads CASSPGVGAYEQYF. The covered CDR3 bases are TGCGCCAGCAGTCCGGGGGTGGGAGCCTACGAG.

About this clone itself: Read sequence stops 3 residues before the CDR3 end, and the germline J gene provides the missing end. The rearrangement links TRBV11-1 to TRBJ2-1, with 8 positions matching TRBD2. The CDR3 loop spans 15 amino acids. V lost 6 bases and J lost 6; bases outside the gene matches: 10. Germline assignment: CDR1 SGHAT and CDR2 FQDESV (reference sequence). The DNA read from the CDR3 is TGTGCCAGCAGAGTTAGCGGGACGTTCGGCAATGAG. Amino acids: CASRVSGTFGNE. The entire CDR3 protein reads CASRVSGTFGNEQFF.

This clone was seen repeatedly, ten times or more. The CDR3 end falls 3 residues outside the read, so it is completed with the germline J gene. The chain employs TRBV19 and TRBJ2-7, with 8 bases identical to TRBD1. The CDR3 totals 14 residues. Trimming removed 10 bases from V and 2 bases from J; junction bases left unmatched: 10. The V gene's germline CDR1 is LNHDA and CDR2 SQIVND (reference sequence). The CDR3 loop is CATSQGQGPYEQYF. The sequenced part of the CDR3 DNA is TGTGCCACCTCGCAAGGACAGGGACCCTACGAG.

This clone has ten or more counts. The read ends 3 residues before the CDR3 terminus; that terminus is restored from the germline J gene. The chain recombines TRBV9 with TRBJ2-1; the match to TRBD2 covers 12 bases. The CDR3 consists of 15 residues. Germline V gene data show CDR1 as SGDLS and CDR2 as YYNGEE. Trimming at V came to 0 bases and at J to 8 bases, leaving 3 bases not matched to a gene. The CDR3 is CASSVGLAGGYEQFF. The CDR3 DNA, read in part, is TGTGCCAGCAGCGTAGGGCTAGCGGGAGGGTATGAG.

This clone came up a few times. The read halts 3 residues ahead of the CDR3 end, with the missing end drawn from the germline J gene. V gene TRBV19 combines with J gene TRBJ1-5; TRBD1 matches at 7 bases. CDR1 LNHDA and CDR2 SQIVND come from the germline V gene (reference sequence). The CDR3 spans 14 residues. Trimming removed 7 bases from V and 1 base from J; junction bases left unmatched: 4. The chain's CDR3 is CASNTGVSNQPQHF. CDR3 DNA, as far as it was read: TGTGCCAGTAACACAGGGGTGAGCAATCAGCCC.

This clone came up many times. The read halts 3 residues ahead of the CDR3 end, with the missing end drawn from the germline J gene. The rearrangement links TRBV5-6 to TRBJ2-3; D is unclear. Germline V gene data show CDR1 as SGHDT and CDR2 as YYEEEE. Trimming removed 4 bases from V and 8 bases from J, with 8 bases in between. The CDR3 is 11 amino acids. The DNA read from the CDR3 is TGTGCCAGCAGCCTGGGCGGTACG. Translation: CASSLGGT. The CDR3 in its entirety is CASSLGGTQYF.

As for this clone: The read terminates 3 residues before the CDR3 end, so the remaining end is supplied by the germline J gene. The chain employs TRBV5-6 and TRBJ1-1, with no clear D. CDR1 is SGHDT, CDR2 YYEEEE, per germline. V lost 2 bases and J lost 3, with 11 bases in between. The length of the CDR3 is 14 residues. The CDR3 bases that were read are TGTGCCAGCAGCTTTCGATGGGCTGACACTGAA. Encoded protein: CASSFRWADTE. The CDR3 reads in full as CASSFRWADTEAFF.

This clone was observed a handful of times. Read sequence stops 3 residues before the CDR3 end, and the germline J gene provides the missing end. V gene TRBV19 combines with J gene TRBJ2-7, with D possibly matching TRBD1 (6 bases). This CDR3 has 14 residues. CDR1 LNHDA and CDR2 SQIVND come from the germline V gene (reference sequence). Deletions cut 3 bases from V and 3 bases from J, with 12 bases between. CDR3 region: CASSIRGSGYEQYF. CDR3 DNA (partial): TGTGCCAGTAGTATCAGGGGCTCAGGCTACGAG. Using reference TRBV19 and TRBJ2-7 for the parts outside the CDR3, the full variable domain is DGGITQSPKYLFRKEGQNVTLSCEQNLNHDAMYWYRQDPGQGLRLIYYSQIVNDFQKGDIAEGYSVSREKKESFPLTVTSAQKNPTAFYLCASSIRGSGYEQYFGPGTRLTVT.

This clone was seen many times. One end of the junction is discordant with germline, which a read error may explain. The read halts 3 residues ahead of the CDR3 end, with the missing end drawn from the germline J gene. The chain combines TRBV6-1 with TRBJ2-7; 10 bases match TRBD2. The CDR3 extends over 15 amino acids. CDR1 is MNHNS and CDR2 is SASEGT in the germline V gene. CDR3 DNA, as far as it was read: TGTGCCAGCAGGGAAGGACTAGCGGTCTCCTACGAG. Amino acids: CASREGLAVSYE. The CDR3 in full is CASREGLAVSYEQYF.

This clone was counted a few times. The CDR3 end is not reached by the read, which stops 3 residues before it; the germline J gene fills it in. This chain uses TRBV19 with TRBJ1-5; 8 bases are a match to TRBD1. CDR1 and CDR2 (germline): LNHDA, SQIVND (reference sequence). The V segment lost 7 bases and the J segment 4 bases; nucleotides outside the gene matches: 9. The CDR3 has 15 amino acids. CDR3 bases read: TGTGCCAGTACCCTGGACAGGGTTGGGAATCAGCCC. The encoded protein is CASTLDRVGNQP. The entire CDR3 reads CASTLDRVGNQPQHF.

This clone was seen ten or more times. The CDR3 end is not reached by the read, which stops 3 residues before it; the germline J gene fills it in. This chain links TRBV10-1 with TRBJ2-6, with no clear D. CDR3 length equals 17 residues. Germline V lookup: CDR1 WNHNN, CDR2 SYGVQD (reference sequence). Trimming cost V 9 bases and J 2 bases, with 20 bases left between them. Partial CDR3 DNA: TGCGCCAGAAATAACCTCCCCACTCCACCTGGGGCCAACGTC. It is translated as CARNNLPTPPGANV. The entire CDR3 reads CARNNLPTPPGANVLTF.